The entry below gives a single TCR beta chain sequence along with its context. Germline loops: CDR1 SGHRS, CDR2 YFSETQ. CDR3 length: 15 amino acids. Losses at the gene ends were 8 bases for V and 5 bases for J; bases not matched to a gene: 11. Clones were read by immunoSEQ multiplex PCR, and TCRdb kept only the in-frame ones, dropping some. The sample carries approximately 180,000 clones, about 86% recorded once. The data are from a study of blood T cell repertoires in COVID-19. V gene TRBV5-1 combines with J gene TRBJ2-1; 9 nucleotides line up with TRBD1. The sequenced sample consisted of peripheral blood. This TCR derives from a woman in her sixties or seventies with COVID-19, enrolled during active disease. The CDR3 protein is CASSTGQGVHNEQFF. The CDR3 nucleotides are TGCGCCAGTAGCACGGGACAGGGAGTACACAATGAGCAGTTCTTC.